This TCR beta chain was obtained from a study of blood T cell repertoires in COVID-19. Study-level background: Sites in the United States, Italy and Spain provided acute and convalescent COVID-19 samples. Nucleic acid was either cDNA or gDNA, and it came from T cells, B-cell-depleted T cells, or PBMCs.

Clones were sequenced by immunoSEQ multiplex PCR, and TCRdb holds only the in-frame ones, with some missing. The repertoire has over 400,000 clones, roughly 89% of them found once; the top ten carry over 1.1%. CDR3 length: 13 residues. J lost 8 bases, V lost 5 bases, and 5 bases had no gene match. CDR1 and CDR2 from the germline V gene are LNHNV and YYDKDF (reference sequence). V and J are TRBV15 and TRBJ1-4; 7 positions agree with TRBD1. The sample comprised peripheral blood. The receptor's source is a woman between 25 and 40 years old with active or convalescent COVID-19. In DNA form, the CDR3 reads TGTGCCACCAGCGGGCAACAGGGGGAAAAACTGTTTTTT. Its protein product is CATSGQQGEKLFF.